Each of the 18 T cell receptor beta chains below was sequenced from the same sample in a study of shared clonotypes between healthy human individuals. TCRdb's copy holds only in-frame clones and misses some; the assay was immunoSEQ multiplex PCR. The table includes over a million clones, around 98% detected once. The specimen was naive CD4+ T cells sorted from blood. Subset denoted: CD45RA+ positively selected. All receptors come from a man aged 25 to 45 in good health.

The genes are TRBV9 and TRBJ1-1, with 8 bases fitting TRBD1. The J segment lost 4 bases and the V segment lost 1 base, leaving 9 bases of the junction unmatched. The CDR3 runs to 16 residues. Germline lookup yields CDR1 SGDLS and CDR2 YYNGEE. CDR3 bases: TGTGCCAGCAGCGTATTAGGACAGGGTCATGGCACTGAAGCTTTCTTT. Encoded protein: CASSVLGQGHGTEAFF. The full variable domain, rest sourced from reference TRBV9 and TRBJ1-1, is DSGVTQTPKHLITATGQRVTLRCSPRSGDLSVYWYQQSLDQGLQFLIQYYNGEERAKGNILERFSAQQFPDLHSELNLSSLELGDSALYFCASSVLGQGHGTEAFFGQGTRLTVV.

J is TRBJ2-5 and V is TRBV18, with 7 bases matching TRBD1. CDR1 and CDR2 (germline): KGHSH, LQKENI. The CDR3 extends over 15 amino acids. V was pared by 5 bases and J by 5 bases, with 11 bases of the junction left unmatched. The CDR3 spells CASSADRASGETQYF. The CDR3 DNA sequence: TGTGCCAGCTCAGCCGACAGGGCGTCGGGGGAGACCCAGTACTTC.

V gene TRBV7-8 combines with J gene TRBJ2-3; 14 nucleotides align to TRBD2. The CDR3 loop spans 16 amino acids. V was pared by 5 bases and J by 4 bases, with 5 bases of the junction left unmatched. Germline V gene data show CDR1 as SGHVS and CDR2 as FQNEAQ. As DNA, the CDR3 is TGTGCCAGCAGCCCCCGGACTAGCGGGAGGTCAGATACGCAGTATTTT. Protein: CASSPRTSGRSDTQYF.

This clone was found once. At one of its ends the junction is not consistent with the germline gene, which may arise from a read error. The rearrangement joins TRBV29-1 to TRBJ1-2; TRBD1 matches 9 bases. CDR3 length: 15 amino acids. Looked up from germline, CDR1 is SQVTM and CDR2 is ANQGSEA. The CDR3 region has the DNA TGCAGCGTCGAACAAGACGGGACAGGGAGGGATGGCTACATCTTC. This translates into CSVEQDGTGRDGYIF.

The chain couples TRBV2 to TRBJ1-2; the D gene is possibly TRBD1 (6 bases). This CDR3 comprises 13 residues. Trimming left V 10 bases short and J 2 bases short, with 14 bases between. Looked up from germline, CDR1 is SNHLY and CDR2 is FYNNEI. CDR3 in DNA: TGTGCCACCATCCGGGACACCAACTATGGCTACACCTTC. Residues: CATIRDTNYGYTF.

This chain uses TRBV6-4 with TRBJ2-1; D uncertain. The V end lost 2 bases, the J end lost 3 bases, and 2 bases lay between the germline ends. This CDR3 contains 12 residues. Looked up from germline, CDR1 is MRHNA and CDR2 is SNTAGT. The CDR3 loop reads CASSDVYNEQFF. In DNA form, the CDR3 reads TGTGCCAGCAGTGACGTCTACAATGAGCAGTTCTTC.

The CDR3 sequence is CASSPRGTGINTGELFF. The CDR3 DNA follows: TGTGCCAGCAGTCCACGGGGGACAGGGATCAACACCGGGGAGCTGTTTTTT. V usage is TRBV27 and J usage is TRBJ2-2; 9 positions agree with TRBD1. CDR3 length equals 17 residues. CDR1 is MNHEY and CDR2 is SMNVEV in the germline V gene (reference sequence). With 5 bases clipped from V and 2 bases from J, the junction kept 9 bases outside the gene matches.

The gene calls are TRBV30 and TRBJ1-2; D perhaps matches TRBD1 (5 bases). Germline assignment: CDR1 GTSNPN and CDR2 SVGIG (reference sequence). The CDR3 covers 12 residues. The V end was cut by 8 bases, the J end by 4 bases, with 14 bases between. DNA for the CDR3: TGTGCCCGGGGGGAGGTTGGCTATGGCTACACCTTC. Translating gives CARGEVGYGYTF.

V and J are TRBV28 and TRBJ1-5, with D possibly being TRBD1 (5 bases). V lost 3 bases, J lost 4 bases, and 10 bases lay in between. Looked up from germline, CDR1 is MDHEN and CDR2 is SYDVKM. The CDR3 is 14 residues long. The DNA of the CDR3 is TGTGCCAGCAGTTTGGGGACGGAAAATCAGCCCCAGCATTTT. As protein: CASSLGTENQPQHF.

The V call is TRBV9, the J call TRBJ2-2; 7 nucleotides match TRBD2. J lost 0 bases, V lost 4 bases, and 9 bases had no gene match. CDR1 and CDR2 from the germline V gene are SGDLS and YYNGEE. The CDR3 sequence is 17 residues long. CDR3 amino acids: CASSTQLASTNTGELFF. CDR3 DNA sequence: TGTGCCAGCAGCACTCAACTAGCGTCCACGAACACCGGGGAGCTGTTTTTT. The full variable domain, in which reference TRBV9 and TRBJ2-2 provide the parts outside the CDR3, is DSGVTQTPKHLITATGQRVTLRCSPRSGDLSVYWYQQSLDQGLQFLIQYYNGEERAKGNILERFSAQQFPDLHSELNLSSLELGDSALYFCASSTQLASTNTGELFFGEGSRLTVL.

The CDR3 sequence: CASIRDQPQHF. The CDR3 region has the DNA TGTGCCAGCATCCGGGATCAGCCCCAGCATTTT. The rearrangement links TRBV28 to TRBJ1-5, with D unclear. Germline V gene sequence: CDR1 MDHEN, CDR2 SYDVKM. The V gene lost 7 bases and the J gene lost 5 bases, with 6 bases spanning the gap. The CDR3 is 11 residues long. Full variable domain (outside the CDR3, taken from reference TRBV28 and TRBJ1-5): DVKVTQSSRYLVKRTGEKVFLECVQDMDHENMFWYRQDPGLGLRLIYFSYDVKMKEKGDIPEGYSVSREKKERFSLILESASTNQTSMYLCASIRDQPQHFGDGTRLSIL.

V and J are TRBV4-3 and TRBJ2-5, with TRBD2 identical over 7 bases. CDR1 is LGHNA and CDR2 is YSLEER in the germline V gene. The J segment lost 5 bases and the V segment lost 0 bases, leaving 15 bases of the junction unmatched. The CDR3 sequence is 18 residues long. The CDR3 here is CASSQDYYGGGRPETQYF. The CDR3 DNA sequence: TGCGCCAGCAGCCAAGATTACTACGGGGGAGGGCGCCCGGAGACCCAGTACTTC.

The J gene is TRBJ1-1, the V gene TRBV28; D not certain. The CDR3 has 14 residues. The germline CDR1 and CDR2 sequences are MDHEN and SYDVKM. The V and J ends lost 1 base and 1 base respectively, with 7 bases between them. CDR3 nucleotides: TGTGCCAGCAGTTTATTTCCGACGAACACTGAAGCTTTCTTT. It specifies CASSLFPTNTEAFF. The whole variable domain, remainder taken from reference TRBV28 and TRBJ1-1, is DVKVTQSSRYLVKRTGEKVFLECVQDMDHENMFWYRQDPGLGLRLIYFSYDVKMKEKGDIPEGYSVSREKKERFSLILESASTNQTSMYLCASSLFPTNTEAFFGQGTRLTVV.

The chain carries TRBV11-3 and TRBJ2-1; 9 bases map to TRBD1. The germline V gene has CDR1 SGHNT and CDR2 YENEEA. This CDR3 has 15 amino acids. Losses at the gene ends were 5 bases for V and 9 bases for J; bases not matched to a gene: 11. CDR3 residues: CASSPPGQGRVEQFF. The CDR3 DNA is TGTGCCAGCAGCCCCCCCGGACAGGGGAGAGTTGAGCAGTTCTTC.

This sequence joins TRBV7-9 and TRBJ2-3, with TRBD2 identical over 12 bases. J lost 4 bases, V lost 3 bases, and 8 bases had no gene match. The CDR3 loop spans 17 amino acids. Looked up from germline, CDR1 is SEHNR and CDR2 is FQNEAQ (reference sequence). DNA for the CDR3: TGTGCCAGCAGCTTTACGGGACTAGCGGGTGTCCCAGATACGCAGTATTTT. As protein: CASSFTGLAGVPDTQYF.

This rearrangement joins TRBV28 to TRBJ2-1; possibly TRBD2 for D (5 bases). CDR1 and CDR2 (germline): MDHEN, SYDVKM. The CDR3 consists of 16 residues. Between the trimmed V and J ends, which lost 6 bases and 4 bases, there was a span of 19 bases. The CDR3 protein is CASSPFRLRDYNEQFF. CDR3 DNA: TGTGCCAGCAGCCCCTTCCGGCTGAGGGATTACAATGAGCAGTTCTTC.

V gene TRBV5-6 combines with J gene TRBJ2-7; 9 bases are shared with TRBD2. Germline CDR1 is SGHDT and CDR2 is YYEEEE. The CDR3 is made up of 18 amino acids. With V trimmed by 3 bases and J by 4 bases, 17 bases remained unmatched. The CDR3 reads CASSSLGAGGRRSYEQYF. In nucleotides, the CDR3 is TGTGCCAGCAGCTCCCTGGGAGCGGGAGGACGTAGGTCTTACGAGCAGTACTTC.

This chain uses TRBV7-8 with TRBJ1-2; D remains unclear. Germline values: CDR1 SGHVS, CDR2 FQNEAQ. The CDR3 has 18 residues. Trimming took 3 bases from V and 0 from J, leaving 20 bases between them. CDR3 DNA: TGTGCCAGCAGCTTTAGTCGGGTAGGGCGCCTATCTAACTATGGCTACACCTTC. This encodes CASSFSRVGRLSNYGYTF.